The 28 T cell receptor beta chains below come from one sample, sequenced in a study of CD8 T cells in Susac syndrome. Reverse transcription of roughly 0.5 to 1 ug RNA used random hexamers. TCRdb re-derived calls from the immunoSEQ multiplex PCR reads in MiXCR, one entry per CDR3 protein. Here the sample spans some 68,000 distinct CDR3 sequences, 93% being singletons. The sample comprised CD4+ T cells from PBMCs. The receptor source for this set is a human donor with Susac syndrome.

The J gene is TRBJ2-2, the V gene TRBV7-9, with D tentatively TRBD1 (6 bases). The CDR3 is 17 amino acids. The germline V gene encodes CDR1 SEHNR and CDR2 FQNEAQ (reference sequence). Trimming removed 5 bases at V and 2 bases at J, with 18 bases between. The CDR3 is CASSPRFWDINTGELFF. CDR3 nucleotides: TGTGCCAGCAGCCCAAGGTTCTGGGACATAAACACCGGGGAGCTGTTTTTT.

The chain couples TRBV7-9 to TRBJ2-1; tentative D call: TRBD2 (5 bases). Germline values: CDR1 SEHNR, CDR2 FQNEAQ (reference sequence). The V gene lost 5 bases and the J gene lost 12 bases, with 14 bases spanning the gap. The CDR3 length is 12 residues. The CDR3 is CASSPDSRGQFF. CDR3 nucleotide sequence: TGTGCCAGCAGCCCGGACTCTCGGGGGCAGTTCTTC.

The chain couples TRBV7-3 to TRBJ1-1; perhaps TRBD1 as D (6 bases). This CDR3 contains 14 residues. Germline CDR1 SGHTA, CDR2 FQGTGA. Trimming removed 5 bases at V and 0 bases at J, with 10 bases between. The CDR3 here is CASSLGQMNTEAFF. The CDR3 nucleotides are TGTGCCAGCAGCCTTGGACAGATGAACACTGAAGCTTTCTTT.

The gene calls are TRBV28 and TRBJ2-7; no reliable D call. Between the trimmed V and J ends, which lost 2 bases and 2 bases, there was a span of 4 bases. Per germline, CDR1 MDHEN and CDR2 SYDVKM. The CDR3 consists of 12 residues. The CDR3 coding sequence is TGTGCCAGCAGTTTAGTCACCTACGAGCAGTACTTC. This encodes CASSLVTYEQYF. The full variable domain, in which reference TRBV28 and TRBJ2-7 provide the parts outside the CDR3, is DVKVTQSSRYLVKRTGEKVFLECVQDMDHENMFWYRQDPGLGLRLIYFSYDVKMKEKGDIPEGYSVSREKKERFSLILESASTNQTSMYLCASSLVTYEQYFGPGTRLTVT.

This chain uses TRBV3-1 with TRBJ1-6; D is ambiguous. Between the trimmed V and J ends, which lost 3 bases and 7 bases, there was a span of 7 bases. The CDR3 has 13 amino acids. Per germline, CDR1 LGHDT and CDR2 YNNKEL (reference sequence). Written as DNA, the CDR3 is TGTGCCAGCAGCCAGTTGGCGAATTCACCCCTCCACTTT. Protein sequence: CASSQLANSPLHF.

The gene calls are TRBV20-1 and TRBJ1-5; D call uncertain. The germline CDR1 and CDR2 sequences are DFQATT and SNEGSKA (reference sequence). V dropped 4 bases and J dropped 0 bases, with 16 bases sitting between them. The CDR3 sequence is 16 residues long. The CDR3 region is CSAIVSAVYSNQPQHF. Here the CDR3 DNA reads TGCAGTGCTATTGTTTCGGCAGTCTATAGCAATCAGCCCCAGCATTTT.

The genes are TRBV30 and TRBJ1-1; TRBD1 matches at 9 bases. This CDR3 region has 14 residues. The V gene's germline CDR1 is GTSNPN and CDR2 SVGIG (reference sequence). Germline trimming cut 5 bases from V and 6 bases from J; bases unmatched to any gene: 10. DNA of the CDR3: TGTGCCTGGGGGACCGGGACAGGGATCGCTGAAGCTTTCTTT. It specifies CAWGTGTGIAEAFF.

The chain joins TRBV12-3 or TRBV12-4 to TRBJ1-3; perhaps TRBD1 as D (5 bases). V shed 5 bases and J shed 3 bases, with 14 bases lying between them. The CDR3 spans 15 residues. CDR3 sequence: CASSPRVTDGNTIYF. As DNA, the CDR3 is TGTGCCAGCAGTCCCAGGGTAACTGATGGAAACACCATATATTTT.

This sequence joins TRBV30 and TRBJ2-7; TRBD1 matches 8 bases. This CDR3 contains 15 residues. Germline V CDR1 and CDR2: GTSNPN, SVGIG (reference sequence). The V gene end was trimmed by 3 bases and the J gene end by 1 base; junction bases not matched to a gene: 8. CDR3 sequence: CAWSSGTGVSYEQYF. CDR3 in DNA: TGTGCCTGGAGCTCTGGGACAGGAGTTTCCTACGAGCAGTACTTC.

There are a few counts of this clonotype. The rearrangement joins TRBV12-3 or TRBV12-4 to TRBJ2-3, with D maybe TRBD1 (5 bases). The CDR3 runs 15 residues. The germline V and J ends were trimmed by 2 bases and 5 bases, with 14 bases remaining between them. CDR3 sequence (DNA): TGTGCCAGCAGTTTATCCCTGGCAGGGCAAGATACGCAGTATTTT. It specifies CASSLSLAGQDTQYF.

The genes are TRBV27 and TRBJ1-1; D call uncertain. Deletions cut 1 base from V and 1 base from J, with 7 bases between. The length of the CDR3 is 14 residues. Looked up from germline, CDR1 is MNHEY and CDR2 is SMNVEV (reference sequence). The CDR3 sequence is CASSLFRKNTEAFF. The CDR3 DNA follows: TGTGCCAGCAGTTTATTTAGGAAGAACACTGAAGCTTTCTTT.

The chain employs TRBV5-4 and TRBJ1-1; D unresolved. The germline V gene encodes CDR1 SGHNT and CDR2 YYREEE (reference sequence). V was shortened by 5 bases and J by 3 bases, with 14 bases between the two germline ends. There are 14 residues in the CDR3. DNA of the CDR3: TGTGCCAGCAGTACGATTCGTCTTGACACTGAAGCTTTCTTT. Amino acids: CASSTIRLDTEAFF.

The genes are TRBV28 and TRBJ1-5, with D perhaps matching TRBD1 (5 bases). The germline V gene has CDR1 MDHEN and CDR2 SYDVKM. This CDR3 has 15 residues. V lost 5 bases to trimming and J lost 4 bases, with 15 bases between them. The CDR3 loop is CASSPLGDLNQPQHF. The CDR3 DNA follows: TGTGCCAGCAGTCCCCTAGGGGACTTAAATCAGCCCCAGCATTTT.

This sequence joins TRBV6-5 and TRBJ1-1, with TRBD1 matching 7 bases. The CDR3 contains 13 residues. V gave up 5 bases and J gave up 11 bases; unmatched junction bases: 11. Germline-derived CDR1 and CDR2 are MNHEY and SVGAGI. CDR3 nucleotide sequence: TGTGCCAGCAGTCCCCGGGACAGTTCACGGGCTTTCTTT. Translating gives CASSPRDSSRAFF.

The rearrangement uses TRBV7-2 and TRBJ2-5, with 10 positions matching TRBD2. Germline assignment: CDR1 SGHTA and CDR2 FQGNSA. J was trimmed by 2 bases and V by 1 base; bases with no gene match: 4. This CDR3 is 16 amino acids long. CDR3 DNA: TGTGCCAGCAGCTTAGGGGTTAGCGGGGGGCAAGAGACCCAGTACTTC. This sequence encodes CASSLGVSGGQETQYF.

The V gene is TRBV9, the J gene TRBJ1-5; no clear D. The V gene lost 1 base and the J gene lost 0 bases, with 2 bases spanning the gap. The CDR3 extends over 13 amino acids. From germline, CDR1 is SGDLS and CDR2 YYNGEE. The DNA for the CDR3 is TGTGCCAGCAGCGTAAATAGCAATCAGCCCCAGCATTTT. Translation: CASSVNSNQPQHF.

The chain recombines TRBV6-2 or TRBV6-3 with TRBJ2-7; D is unclear. Germline CDR1 is MNHEY and CDR2 is SVGEGT. V shed 0 bases and J shed 0 bases, with 18 bases lying between them. There are 18 residues in the CDR3. The chain's CDR3 is CASSYSYSAENPSYEQYF. The CDR3 bases are TGTGCCAGCAGTTACTCCTATTCCGCCGAAAACCCCTCCTACGAGCAGTACTTC.

This clonotype was counted once. V and J are TRBV12-3 or TRBV12-4 and TRBJ1-1, with a tentative D call TRBD1 (6 bases). V was shortened by 4 bases and J by 1 base, with 16 bases between the two germline ends. The CDR3 consists of 16 residues. In nucleotides, the CDR3 is TGTGCCAGCAGTTCAAGGTCGGGGACAAGGAACACTGAAGCTTTCTTT. Residues: CASSSRSGTRNTEAFF.

The chain is built from TRBV14 and TRBJ2-5, with D perhaps TRBD2 (7 bases). Germline CDR1 and CDR2: SGHDN and FVKESK. V shed 1 base and J shed 4 bases, with 22 bases lying between them. The CDR3 contains 18 residues. The CDR3 DNA is TGTGCCAGCAGCCAAGGTTGGCGGGGGCCGCCCTCGGCAGAGACCCAGTACTTC. This gives the protein CASSQGWRGPPSAETQYF.

The chain recombines TRBV7-2 with TRBJ2-7; TRBD2 agrees at 7 bases. Trimming took 8 bases from V and 2 from J; bases not matched to a gene: 9. Germline-derived CDR1 and CDR2 are SGHTA and FQGNSA. There are 14 residues in the CDR3. CDR3 sequence reads: CASGTWGGAYEQYF. The CDR3 coding sequence is TGTGCCAGCGGCACCTGGGGGGGGGCCTACGAGCAGTACTTC. Variable domain in full (rest from reference TRBV7-2 and TRBJ2-7): GAGVSQSPSNKVTEKGKDVELRCDPISGHTALYWYRQSLGQGLEFLIYFQGNSAPDKSGLPSDRFSAERTGGSVSTLTIQRTQQEDSAVYLCASGTWGGAYEQYFGPGTRLTVT.

This rearrangement joins TRBV6-5 to TRBJ2-5; TRBD2 agrees at 16 bases. This CDR3 comprises 18 residues. J lost 7 bases, V lost 2 bases, and 10 bases had no gene match. The germline CDR1 and CDR2 sequences are MNHEY and SVGAGI. The CDR3 DNA follows: TGTGCCAGCAGTTACCCGGGACTAGCGGGGGGGCCAGGGGGGACCCAGTACTTC. Protein: CASSYPGLAGGPGGTQYF.

This rearrangement joins TRBV30 to TRBJ2-7, with 7 bases lining up with TRBD1. V shed 2 bases and J 3 bases; nucleotides not matched to a gene: 10. The CDR3 consists of 15 residues. Looked up from germline, CDR1 is GTSNPN and CDR2 is SVGIG (reference sequence). The CDR3 DNA follows: TGTGCCTGGAGTCCCCCCCGGACAGGAATCTACGAGCAGTACTTC. This gives the protein CAWSPPRTGIYEQYF.

The CDR3 spells CASSTRRYSNQPQHF. CDR3 DNA: TGTGCCAGCAGTACCAGGAGATATAGCAATCAGCCCCAGCATTTT. The chain recombines TRBV6-5 with TRBJ1-5, with D uncertain. With 5 bases removed from V and 0 bases from J, the gap between germline ends came to 11 bases. This CDR3 contains 15 residues. Per germline, CDR1 MNHEY and CDR2 SVGAGI.

The chain links TRBV3-1 to TRBJ2-7; 9 nucleotides match TRBD1. CDR1 is LGHDT and CDR2 is YNNKEL in the germline V gene (reference sequence). Unmatched junction bases numbered 3, after V lost 3 bases and J lost 3 bases. The CDR3 spans 14 residues. The CDR3 loop is CASSQTGGGYEQYF. The CDR3 nucleotides are TGTGCCAGCAGCCAGACAGGGGGGGGCTACGAGCAGTACTTC.

The chain is built from TRBV29-1 and TRBJ2-5; TRBD2 matches at 9 bases. CDR1 is SQVTM and CDR2 is ANQGSEA in the germline V gene. V lost 4 bases to trimming and J lost 2 bases; unmatched junction nucleotides: 14. This CDR3 region has 17 residues. CDR3 nucleotides: TGCAGCGTTGTGTCCCGACGTTTGGCGGGGGGGCAAGAGACCCAGTACTTC. Translation gives CSVVSRRLAGGQETQYF.

In its sample, this clonotype was seen once. The CDR3 bases are TGTGCCAGCACCCCTGAAGGAGGGATCGCTGAAGCTTTCTTT. It specifies CASTPEGGIAEAFF. This chain joins TRBV3-1 and TRBJ1-1; D unresolved. The V gene lost 7 bases and the J gene lost 6 bases, with 18 bases spanning the gap. The CDR3 runs to 14 residues. Germline values: CDR1 LGHDT, CDR2 YNNKEL (reference sequence).

The DNA for the CDR3 is TGTGCCAGCAGCTTGGGACAGTCCTATGGCTACACCTTC. This translates into CASSLGQSYGYTF. The chain uses TRBV7-9 and TRBJ1-2; 7 nucleotides match TRBD1. Germline-derived CDR1 and CDR2 are SEHNR and FQNEAQ (reference sequence). The CDR3 extends over 13 amino acids. The V and J ends lost 3 bases and 4 bases, in that order; junction bases with no gene match: 2. Drawing the rest from reference TRBV7-9 and TRBJ1-2, the complete variable domain is DTGVSQNPRHKITKRGQNVTFRCDPISEHNRLYWYRQTLGQGPEFLTYFQNEAQLEKSRLLSDRFSAERPKGSFSTLEIQRTEQGDSAMYLCASSLGQSYGYTFGSGTRLTVV.

The chain links TRBV4-1 to TRBJ2-4; possibly TRBD1 for D (5 bases). V lost 0 bases, J lost 9 bases, and 15 bases lay in between. The CDR3 is 15 amino acids. Per the germline V gene, CDR1 is MGHRA and CDR2 is YSYEKL. The CDR3 region is CASSQDQGDGRIQYF. Written as DNA, the CDR3 is TGCGCCAGCAGCCAAGATCAAGGGGATGGACGCATTCAGTACTTC.